Below, 8 T cell receptor beta chains from the same sample are listed, as sequenced in a study of human T cells and chemical hapten exposure. TCRdb independently ran MiXCR on the RACE reads; one entry per CDR3 protein. The sample shows about 380,000 distinct CDR3 sequences, roughly 4.8% of them seen only once. Time point in this sample: patch test 1, 2 weeks after DPC sensitization. The treatment was: therapeutic diphenylcyclopropenone sensitization with weekly scalp DPC. The sample in question was whole blood, obtained in connection with sensitization to the hapten diphenylcyclopropenone (DPC). Receptors were obtained from a woman between 45 and 60 years old with alopecia areata. Some clones in this sample may be carry-over from other donors' samples.

The J gene is TRBJ2-7, the V gene TRBV6-1, with a possible D match to TRBD2 (6 bases). This CDR3 comprises 16 residues. Trimming stripped 2 bases from V and 10 bases from J, with 24 bases between. The germline V gene has CDR1 MNHNS and CDR2 SASEGT. For the CDR3, the DNA is TGTGCCAGCAGTGAATCCGGGACTGCAACGAAATTTCCCCAGTACTTC. It translates to CASSESGTATKFPQYF.

This rearrangement joins TRBV19 to TRBJ2-7, with TRBD1 identical over 9 bases. Germline assignment: CDR1 LNHDA and CDR2 SQIVND (reference sequence). Trimming took 7 bases from V and 0 from J; bases not matched to a gene: 4. CDR3 length: 14 amino acids. CDR3 sequence (DNA): TGTGCCAGTACTCCGGGACAGGGCTCCTACGAGCAGTACTTC. Its protein is CASTPGQGSYEQYF.

There are a few counts of this clonotype. The chain carries TRBV24-1 and TRBJ2-2, with TRBD2 matching 8 bases. J lost 1 base, V lost 6 bases, and 6 bases had no gene match. CDR3 length equals 16 residues. CDR1 and CDR2 from the germline V gene are KGHDR and SFDVKD. The CDR3 nucleotides are TGTGCCACCAGTCCCACTAGCGGCCTGAACACCGGGGAGCTGTTTTTT. It specifies CATSPTSGLNTGELFF.

J is TRBJ2-1 and V is TRBV7-8; TRBD2 matches at 8 bases. The CDR3 is made up of 14 amino acids. Germline V gene sequence: CDR1 SGHVS, CDR2 FQNEAQ. The V gene end was trimmed by 4 bases and the J gene end by 4 bases; junction bases not matched to a gene: 3. For the CDR3, the DNA is TGTGCCAGCAGCTCCGGGACTAGGTACAATGAGCAGTTCTTC. Translating gives CASSSGTRYNEQFF.

In this sample, this clonotype turned up many times. This chain links TRBV6-5 with TRBJ2-6; D not resolved. This CDR3 has 16 amino acids. The V gene's germline CDR1 is MNHEY and CDR2 SVGAGI. V was clipped by 1 base and J by 0 bases, with 7 bases between them. CDR3 sequence reads: CASSYLGRSGANVLTF. The CDR3 coding sequence is TGTGCCAGCAGTTACTTGGGCCGCTCTGGGGCCAACGTCCTGACTTTC.

The sample holds a few counts of this clonotype. The rearrangement joins TRBV28 to TRBJ1-5; tentative D call: TRBD1 (6 bases). V was cut by 5 bases and J by 6 bases, with 20 bases left in between. Germline values: CDR1 MDHEN, CDR2 SYDVKM. CDR3 length: 16 residues. The CDR3 here is CASSLTGNLRGQPQHF. Written as DNA, the CDR3 is TGTGCCAGCAGTCTTACAGGGAATCTGAGAGGTCAGCCCCAGCATTTT.

This clonotype was seen many times. The chain is built from TRBV29-1 and TRBJ2-7; a possible D gene is TRBD1 (5 bases). The CDR3 has 14 amino acids. Germline lookup yields CDR1 SQVTM and CDR2 ANQGSEA. Trimming left V 2 bases short and J 3 bases short, with 14 bases between. The CDR3 coding sequence is TGCAGCGTTGAATTCCCCCAGGGCGGCTACGAGCAGTACTTC. Translation gives CSVEFPQGGYEQYF.

The chain carries TRBV12-3 or TRBV12-4 and TRBJ2-7; no firm D call. The CDR3 sequence is 13 residues long. Trimming took off 8 bases at V and 0 bases at J, with 11 bases between the two ends. CDR3 nucleotides: TGTGCCAGCCGTGAACTTACCTCCTACGAGCAGTACTTC. Translating gives CASRELTSYEQYF.